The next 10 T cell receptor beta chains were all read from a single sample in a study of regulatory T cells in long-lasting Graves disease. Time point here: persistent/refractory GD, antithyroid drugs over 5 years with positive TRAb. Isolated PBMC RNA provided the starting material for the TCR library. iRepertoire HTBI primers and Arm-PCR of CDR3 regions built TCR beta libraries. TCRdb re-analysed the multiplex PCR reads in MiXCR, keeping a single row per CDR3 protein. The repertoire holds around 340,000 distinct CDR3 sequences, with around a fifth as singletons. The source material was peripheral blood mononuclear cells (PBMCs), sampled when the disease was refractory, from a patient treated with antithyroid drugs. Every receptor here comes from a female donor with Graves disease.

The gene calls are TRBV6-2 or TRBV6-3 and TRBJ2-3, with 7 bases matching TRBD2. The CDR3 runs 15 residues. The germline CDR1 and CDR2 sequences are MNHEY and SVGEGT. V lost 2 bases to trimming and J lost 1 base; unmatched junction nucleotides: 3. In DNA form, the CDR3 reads TGTGCCAGCAGTTACCGGGAGGCAGGCACAGATACGCAGTATTTT. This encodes CASSYREAGTDTQYF.

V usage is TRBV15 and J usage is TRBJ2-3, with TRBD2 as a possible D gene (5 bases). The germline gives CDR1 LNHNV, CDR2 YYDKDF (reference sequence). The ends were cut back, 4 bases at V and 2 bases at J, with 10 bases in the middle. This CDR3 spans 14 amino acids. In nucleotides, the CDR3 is TGTGCCACCAGCATAAGCCGGGACACAGATACGCAGTATTTT. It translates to CATSISRDTDTQYF. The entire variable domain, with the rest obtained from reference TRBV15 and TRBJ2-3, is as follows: DAMVIQNPRYQVTQFGKPVTLSCSQTLNHNVMYWYQQKSSQAPKLLFHYYDKDFNNEADTPDNFQSRRPNTSFCFLDIRSPGLGDTAMYLCATSISRDTDTQYFGPGTRLTVL.

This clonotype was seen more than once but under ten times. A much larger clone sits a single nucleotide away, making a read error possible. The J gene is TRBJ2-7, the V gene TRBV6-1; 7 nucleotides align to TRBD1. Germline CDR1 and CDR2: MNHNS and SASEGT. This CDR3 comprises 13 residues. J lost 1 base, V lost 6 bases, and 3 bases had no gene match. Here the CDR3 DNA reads TGTGCCAGCAGCTGGGACAGATCCTACGAGCAGTACTTC. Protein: CASSWDRSYEQYF.

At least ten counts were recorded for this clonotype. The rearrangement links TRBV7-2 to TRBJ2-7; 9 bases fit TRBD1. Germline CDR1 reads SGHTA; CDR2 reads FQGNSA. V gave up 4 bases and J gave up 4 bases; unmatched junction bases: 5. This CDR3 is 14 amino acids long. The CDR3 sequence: CASSYTTGGYEQYF. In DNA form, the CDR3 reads TGTGCCAGCAGCTACACGACAGGGGGGTACGAGCAGTACTTC.

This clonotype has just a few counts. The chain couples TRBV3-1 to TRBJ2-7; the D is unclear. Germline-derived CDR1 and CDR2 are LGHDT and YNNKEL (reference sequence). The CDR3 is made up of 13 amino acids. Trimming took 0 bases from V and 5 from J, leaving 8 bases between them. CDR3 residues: CASSQDRTDEQYF. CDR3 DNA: TGTGCCAGCAGCCAAGACAGAACGGACGAGCAGTACTTC.

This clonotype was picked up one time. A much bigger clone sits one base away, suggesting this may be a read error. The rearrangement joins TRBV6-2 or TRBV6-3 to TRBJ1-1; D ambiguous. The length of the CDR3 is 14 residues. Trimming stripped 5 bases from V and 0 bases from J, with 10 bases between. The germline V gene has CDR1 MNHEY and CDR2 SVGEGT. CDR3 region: CASSPRRMNTEAFF. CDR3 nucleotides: TGTGCCAGCAGTCCCCGACGGATGAACACTGAAGCTTTCTTT.

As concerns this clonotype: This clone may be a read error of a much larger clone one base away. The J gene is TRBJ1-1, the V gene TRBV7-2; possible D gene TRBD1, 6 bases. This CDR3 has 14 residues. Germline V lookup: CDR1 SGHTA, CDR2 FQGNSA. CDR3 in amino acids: CAGSYNREQREAFF. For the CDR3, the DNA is TGTGCCGGCAGCTATAACAGGGAACAGCGTGAAGCTTTCTTT.

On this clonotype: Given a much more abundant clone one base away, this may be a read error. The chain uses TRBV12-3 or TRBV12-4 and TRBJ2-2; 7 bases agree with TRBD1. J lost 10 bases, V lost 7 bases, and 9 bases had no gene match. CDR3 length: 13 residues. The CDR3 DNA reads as TGTGCCAGCACCTTGGGACAGTCCGAGGAGCTGTTTTTT. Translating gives CASTLGQSEELFF.

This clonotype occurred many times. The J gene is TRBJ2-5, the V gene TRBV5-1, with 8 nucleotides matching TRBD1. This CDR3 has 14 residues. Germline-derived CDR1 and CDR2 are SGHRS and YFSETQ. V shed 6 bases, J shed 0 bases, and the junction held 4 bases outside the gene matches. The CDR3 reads CASMRDRYQETQYF. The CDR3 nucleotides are TGCGCCAGCATGAGGGACAGGTACCAAGAGACCCAGTACTTC.

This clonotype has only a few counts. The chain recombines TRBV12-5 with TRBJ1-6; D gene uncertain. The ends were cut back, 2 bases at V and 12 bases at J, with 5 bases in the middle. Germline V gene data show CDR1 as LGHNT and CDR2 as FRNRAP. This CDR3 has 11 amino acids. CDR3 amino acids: CASGLWEPLHF. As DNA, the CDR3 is TGTGCTAGTGGTTTGTGGGAACCCCTCCACTTT.